This TCR beta chain was profiled in a study of T-cell memory formation after mild COVID-19. On the study more broadly: TCR clustering was largely donor specific. Study-level results: CD8+ contracting clones occupied EMRA, while CD4+ ones occupied mainly CM and EM.

As to this clonotype: What it recognizes is unknown.

TCRdb reprocessed the 5' RACE reads with MiXCR, giving one entry per CDR3 protein. The sample has 350,000 to 550,000 distinct CDR3 sequences; more than 15% are singletons. The CDR3 is 15 amino acids. Germline V lookup: CDR1 SGDLS, CDR2 YYNGEE. Trimming shortened V by 3 bases and J by 3 bases, and 12 bases separated the two germline ends. The sequence derives from a man younger than 30 who had mild COVID-19 (a few samples of this study predate the infection). Cell type and time point are not known. The V and J genes are TRBV9 and TRBJ1-4; D remains unclear. Sequences were obtained from PBMCs or a T cell subset sorted from them (not recorded which). The CDR3 protein is CASSASGASNEKLFF. CDR3 in DNA: TGTGCCAGCAGCGCCTCCGGTGCTTCTAATGAAAAACTGTTTTTT.